A selection of T cell receptor beta chains follows, all from one sample in a study of long-term antiretroviral therapy in people with HIV. The data were produced by immunoSEQ multiplex PCR, yet TCRdb's version contains in-frame clones alone and is incomplete. The sample holds around 15,000 clones; roughly 96% are singletons and the top ten take just over 1.4%. The specimen was unsorted PBMCs, collected around 10 years after starting antiretroviral therapy. The receptors were sampled from a man aged 25-45 years with HIV. Both conserved end residues are part of each CDR3. The order of the fields is J gene, CDR3 length, V gene, CDR3 protein.

J: TRBJ1-2; length: 13; V: TRBV7-9; CDR3: CASSLGQFYGYTF
J: TRBJ1-5; length: 14; V: TRBV6-1; CDR3: CASSETRANQPQHF
J: TRBJ1-6; length: 14; V: TRBV25-1; CDR3: CASSSSGGGSPLHF
J: TRBJ2-1; length: 15; V: TRBV30; CDR3: CAISLGLAEYNEQFF
J: TRBJ2-7; length: 13; V: TRBV5-1; CDR3: CASSPTGDYEQYF
J: TRBJ2-1; length: 15; V: TRBV5-1; CDR3: CASSLGGSGNNEQFF
J: TRBJ1-1; length: 15; V: TRBV6-1; CDR3: CASSEGRGRDTEAFF
J: TRBJ2-3; length: 13; V: TRBV19; CDR3: CASNSRGADTQYF
J: TRBJ2-2; length: 14; V: TRBV29-1; CDR3: CSVQGMSDPGELFF
J: TRBJ2-5; length: 13; V: TRBV7-2; CDR3: CASSFYLQETQYF
J: TRBJ1-6; length: 13; V: TRBV19; CDR3: CASSIVGSDALHF
J: TRBJ2-7; length: 15; V: TRBV6-1; CDR3: CASSELAGSSYEQYF
J: TRBJ1-2; length: 11; V: TRBV30; CDR3: CAWADFYGYTF
J: TRBJ2-6; length: 17; V: TRBV11-2; CDR3: CASSFGKGAAGANVLTF
J: TRBJ1-1; length: 13; V: TRBV2; CDR3: CASMGDRNTNPFF
J: TRBJ2-3; length: 11; V: TRBV6-5; CDR3: CASRDRDTQYF
J: TRBJ2-7; length: 13; V: TRBV7-7; CDR3: CASSSGPNYEQYF
J: TRBJ2-3; length: 15; V: TRBV27; CDR3: CASTLLGEGTDTQYF
J: TRBJ1-2; length: 14; V: TRBV29-1; CDR3: CSVGEAGTAYGYTF
J: TRBJ2-1; length: 15; V: TRBV10-3; CDR3: CAISGLGTSYNEQFF
J: TRBJ2-3; length: 15; V: TRBV6-1; CDR3: CASSEVSGGPDTQYF
J: TRBJ2-3; length: 13; V: TRBV19; CDR3: CASSGTSGDTQYF
J: TRBJ2-6; length: 15; V: TRBV5-1; CDR3: CASSADRQGANVLTF
J: TRBJ1-5; length: 14; V: TRBV6-5; CDR3: CASHREGLNQPQHF
J: TRBJ2-5; length: 21; V: TRBV4-2; CDR3: CASSQEQGLAGGLQYQETQYF
J: TRBJ1-5; length: 13; V: TRBV9; CDR3: CASSEGGNQPQHF
J: TRBJ1-2; length: 12; V: TRBV6-1; CDR3: CATRGGDYGYTF
J: TRBJ2-3; length: 15; V: TRBV9; CDR3: CASSVRGRDTDTQYF
J: TRBJ2-3; length: 15; V: TRBV6-5; CDR3: CATRGDPSSADTQYF
J: TRBJ2-5; length: 12; V: TRBV6-1; CDR3: CANGTSRETQYF
J: TRBJ2-3; length: 14; V: TRBV5-1; CDR3: CASSLTGWADTQYF
J: TRBJ2-5; length: 11; V: TRBV28; CDR3: CASSLSRVRYF
J: TRBJ1-2; length: 15; V: TRBV7-8; CDR3: CASSLDLGTANGYTF
J: TRBJ1-1; length: 14; V: TRBV6-6; CDR3: CASSGQGGDTEAFF
J: TRBJ2-2; length: 14; V: TRBV6-5; CDR3: CASSYRGTPGELFF
J: TRBJ1-1; length: 12; V: TRBV19; CDR3: CASRQTNTEAFF
J: TRBJ2-6; length: 17; V: TRBV10-1; CDR3: CASRGTGPSSGANVLTF
J: TRBJ1-2; length: 19; V: TRBV9; CDR3: CASSVDPLGGREPNYGYTF
J: TRBJ2-1; length: 16; V: TRBV10-3; CDR3: CAISESGTGNFYEQFF
J: TRBJ1-6; length: 16; V: TRBV27; CDR3: CASRQFWDRMESPLHF
J: TRBJ2-5; length: 15; V: TRBV9; CDR3: CASKQGRGALETQYF
J: TRBJ2-7; length: 13; V: TRBV2; CDR3: CASGRGGSYEQYF
J: TRBJ1-4; length: 21; V: TRBV2; CDR3: CASNGNSGQKGVFATNEKLFF
J: TRBJ2-5; length: 12; V: TRBV2; CDR3: CASVATGTGLYF
J: TRBJ2-3; length: 16; V: TRBV7-2; CDR3: CASSLVRDRSTDTQYF
J: TRBJ2-7; length: 12; V: TRBV28; CDR3: CASSSTRDEQYF